The T cell receptor (beta chain) described here comes from a study of patients and donors after allogeneic stem cell transplantation. CDR1 is LNHDA, CDR2 SQIVND, per germline (reference sequence). The CDR3 covers 15 residues. The J segment lost 4 bases and the V segment lost 5 bases, leaving 4 bases of the junction unmatched. TCRdb independently ran MiXCR on the RT-PCR reads; one entry per CDR3 protein. The profile shows about a million distinct CDR3 sequences, under 20% of them singletons. Input material: blood, either unsorted or a sorted T cell fraction (not recorded which). The V gene is TRBV19, the J gene TRBJ2-1; TRBD1 aligns across 11 bases. The source of this sequence is a human donor who was either an allogeneic HSCT recipient or a stem cell or donor lymphocyte infusion donor (not recorded which). It is not recorded whose cells these are; they may come from a transplant donor. CDR3 residues: CASSFRDRGYNEQFF. The CDR3 DNA reads TGTGCCAGTAGTTTCCGGGACAGGGGGTACAATGAGCAGTTCTTC.